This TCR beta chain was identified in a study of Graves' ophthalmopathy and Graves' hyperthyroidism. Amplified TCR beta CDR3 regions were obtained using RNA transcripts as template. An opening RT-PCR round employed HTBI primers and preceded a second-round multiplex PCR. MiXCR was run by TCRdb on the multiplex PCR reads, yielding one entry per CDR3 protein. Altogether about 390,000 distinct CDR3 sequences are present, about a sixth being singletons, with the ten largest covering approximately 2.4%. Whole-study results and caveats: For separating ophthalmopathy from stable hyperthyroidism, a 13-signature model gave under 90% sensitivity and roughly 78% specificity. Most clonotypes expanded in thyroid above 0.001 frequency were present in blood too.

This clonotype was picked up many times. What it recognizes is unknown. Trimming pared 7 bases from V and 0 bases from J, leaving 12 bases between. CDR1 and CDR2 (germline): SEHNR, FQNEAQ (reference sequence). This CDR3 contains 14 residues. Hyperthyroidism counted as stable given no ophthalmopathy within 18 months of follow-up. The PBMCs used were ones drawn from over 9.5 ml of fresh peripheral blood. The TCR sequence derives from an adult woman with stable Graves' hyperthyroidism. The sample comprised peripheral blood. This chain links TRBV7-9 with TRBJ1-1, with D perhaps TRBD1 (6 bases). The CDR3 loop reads CASTQDSLNTEAFF. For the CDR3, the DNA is TGTGCCAGCACCCAGGACAGCCTGAACACTGAAGCTTTCTTT.